This TCR beta chain comes out of a study of blood T cell repertoires in COVID-19. On the study more broadly: In each case, the material was cDNA or gDNA derived from T cells, B-cell-depleted T cells, or PBMCs.

Per the study methods: Reference gene primer amplification gave estimated nucleated cell counts. TCRdb keeps only in-frame clones here, not all; method: immunoSEQ multiplex PCR. D and trimming come from the DNA, and the V and J calls and clone size come from that table. Seen here are about 230,000 clones, around 83% observed once, and the top ten hold about 5.7%. The germline gives CDR1 SGHVS, CDR2 FNYEAQ. Trimming removed 5 bases from V and 2 bases from J, with 9 bases in between. There are 13 residues in the CDR3. The chain combines TRBV7-6 with TRBJ1-1; D gene unclear. Material: peripheral blood. The clonotype was recovered from an elderly man with acute or convalescent COVID-19. CDR3 bases: TGTGCCAGCAGCCCGGGATTTAACACTGAAGCTTTCTTT. This sequence encodes CASSPGFNTEAFF.